The 2 T cell receptor beta chains listed next were all sequenced from one sample in a study of blood T cells in healthy people across ages. Together with a sample-barcoded 5' primer, a J-beta primer mix was included in a second PCR lasting about 7 to 11 cycles. TCRdb independently ran MiXCR on the 5' RACE reads; one entry per CDR3 protein. The top ten hold roughly an eighth of the sample, which has hundreds of thousands of distinct CDR3 sequences, 45% to 50% seen once. Sequenced input: blood. All receptors come from a man aged 30 to 45 in good health.

The CDR3 nucleotides read TGTGCCAGCAGTTCGGCGTGGGGCCGCTACGAGCAGTACTTC. Its translation is CASSSAWGRYEQYF. The chain links TRBV27 to TRBJ2-7; tentative D call: TRBD1 (5 bases). The germline CDR1 and CDR2 sequences are MNHEY and SMNVEV (reference sequence). The CDR3 covers 14 residues. V gave up 4 bases and J gave up 3 bases, with 13 bases separating them.

The sample holds many counts of this clonotype. V gene TRBV5-1 combines with J gene TRBJ1-1; no clear D gene. Germline CDR1 is SGHRS and CDR2 is YFSETQ. This CDR3 spans 15 amino acids. Trimming stripped 4 bases from V and 3 bases from J, with 16 bases between. The CDR3 protein is CASSRSVAGDTEAFF. The CDR3 DNA sequence: TGCGCCAGCAGCCGTTCCGTGGCCGGAGACACTGAAGCTTTCTTT.